This is a list of T cell receptor beta chains from one sample in a study of blood T cell repertoires in COVID-19. Method: immunoSEQ multiplex PCR; TCRdb's copy keeps in-frame clones and lacks some. The table has 25,000 to 30,000 clones, 90% to 95% seen once. The sequenced material came from peripheral blood. Receptor source: a woman in her 70s with COVID-19, enrolled during active disease. The CDR3 runs from the conserved cysteine through the conserved F or W. D genes are given only for firm matches. Rows give clone size only sometimes, using once, few, many, or a class for an expanded clone.

CASSYASSGPYEQYF	TRBD2	NA	TRBJ2-7	TRBV6-2/TRBV6-3
CASSGSSPLHF	NA	NA	TRBJ1-6	TRBV2
CASSTDRGLGEQFF	TRBD1	NA	TRBJ2-1	TRBV11-2
CASSLGTLSDTQYF	NA	NA	TRBJ2-3	TRBV5-8
CASSLIEPAGQANTGELFF	TRBD1	NA	TRBJ2-2	TRBV14
CASSLTGGETQYF	TRBD1	once	TRBJ2-5	TRBV7-3
CASSLGTGGNTIYF	TRBD1	NA	TRBJ1-3	TRBV5-1
CASSVTTGTEQFF	NA	NA	TRBJ2-1	TRBV9
CASSSGSVIRYTF	NA	NA	TRBJ1-2	TRBV6-2/TRBV6-3
CASSQAARQSYGYTF	NA	NA	TRBJ1-2	TRBV3-1/TRBV3-2
CASRKGTGDQPQHF	TRBD1	NA	TRBJ1-5	TRBV6-5
CASSKRQNSNTEAFF	NA	NA	TRBJ1-1	TRBV19
CASTMWPSGELYNEQFF	TRBD2	NA	TRBJ2-1	TRBV19
CASSLPGSYQETQYF	NA	NA	TRBJ2-5	TRBV28
CASSETSYEQYF	NA	NA	TRBJ2-7	TRBV5-1
CASSNLKRFNTEAFF	NA	NA	TRBJ1-1	TRBV28
CASSLKPVQPQHF	NA	once	TRBJ1-5	TRBV28
CASRPITPPRNEKLFF	NA	NA	TRBJ1-4	TRBV27
CASSAETFGSPLHF	NA	NA	TRBJ1-6	TRBV9
CASSLQGGETQYF	NA	NA	TRBJ2-5	TRBV13
CASSLKILAGGLDEQFF	TRBD2	NA	TRBJ2-1	TRBV4-1
CASSGDSIYGYTF	TRBD1	NA	TRBJ1-2	TRBV19
CASSVGVAGGPGQETQYF	TRBD2	NA	TRBJ2-5	TRBV9
CASSYSRDIGNQPQHF	NA	NA	TRBJ1-5	TRBV6-2/TRBV6-3
CASSVATEGNTDTQYF	NA	NA	TRBJ2-3	TRBV2
CASISGQREGYTF	NA	NA	TRBJ1-2	TRBV28
CASSLRHSEQYF	NA	NA	TRBJ2-7	TRBV11-2
CASSAGNNGRAYNEQFF	TRBD2	NA	TRBJ2-1	TRBV4-3
CASSYRASGEEKLFF	NA	NA	TRBJ1-4	TRBV6-6
CASSYRGRRDTQYF	TRBD1	NA	TRBJ2-3	TRBV6-5
CASSLARTGPQPQHF	TRBD1	NA	TRBJ1-5	TRBV5-8
CASSPWTGGSQETQYF	TRBD1	NA	TRBJ2-5	TRBV5-5
CASSQGQGNSPLHF	TRBD1	NA	TRBJ1-6	TRBV7-3
CASSTLRQGFPPYGYTF	TRBD1	once	TRBJ1-2	TRBV11-2
CASSQRLAGRYNEQFF	TRBD2	NA	TRBJ2-1	TRBV14
CASSLWLEDGYTF	NA	once	TRBJ1-2	TRBV7-9
CASSFGLGLTNYGYTF	NA	NA	TRBJ1-2	TRBV28
CASSGRTGFYGYTF	NA	NA	TRBJ1-2	TRBV7-8
CASSRDIARNEQYF	NA	NA	TRBJ2-7	TRBV6-6
CASSPAGRGPEKLFF	NA	NA	TRBJ1-4	TRBV18
CASSISSELNEQFF	NA	NA	TRBJ2-1	TRBV19
CASSVALAGVTKVDEQFF	TRBD2	few	TRBJ2-1	TRBV9
CASSPLQGAFNEQFF	TRBD1	once	TRBJ2-1	TRBV28
CASSLVSGNTIYF	NA	NA	TRBJ1-3	TRBV7-2
CAWSTGVGANVLTF	TRBD1	NA	TRBJ2-6	TRBV30
CATGEGQGLHNEQFF	TRBD1	NA	TRBJ2-1	TRBV24-1
CASSGTSGKADTQYF	TRBD2	NA	TRBJ2-3	TRBV19
CASSFWGGSTGELFF	TRBD2	NA	TRBJ2-2	TRBV28
CATSEDINRQFF	NA	NA	TRBJ2-1	TRBV24-1